This T cell receptor beta chain was retrieved from a study of shared clonotypes between healthy human individuals. Turning to the study itself: Per donor, CD8 memory used one plate, CD8 naive used two, CD4 memory used three and CD4 naive used three. Findings of the study overall: Measured sharing among donors was expected to vary with sequencing depth. Clonotype sharing across several donors was observed for around 5.1% of naive CD4 clonotypes.

Germline lookup yields CDR1 LGHNA and CDR2 YSLEER. This CDR3 is 16 amino acids long. V shed 1 base and J 0 bases; nucleotides not matched to a gene: 6. Of note for this clone: Its cognate antigen is unknown.

Sorted-subset replicate PCRs used approximately 190 ng of genomic DNA. This amount corresponded to approximately 30,000 T cell genomes. TCRdb keeps only in-frame clones here, not all; method: immunoSEQ multiplex PCR. The data hold about 2.4 million clones, with roughly 93% observed a single time. This TCR was recovered from a young man in good health. Some clones in this sample may be carry-over from other donors' samples. This chain uses TRBV4-3 with TRBJ2-7, with 7 bases identical to TRBD2. The sequenced sample consisted of naive CD4+ T cells from PBMCs. Sample subset: CD45RA+ positively selected. The CDR3 DNA follows: TGCGCCAGCAGCCAAGGGGTAGCGGGCAGCTCCTACGAGCAGTACTTC. Residues: CASSQGVAGSSYEQYF.